This T cell receptor (beta chain) was profiled in a study of blood T cell repertoires in COVID-19. Background on the study: The United States, Italy and Spain supplied acute and convalescent COVID-19 samples.

CDR1 LGHNA and CDR2 YNFKEQ come from the germline V gene. V dropped 2 bases and J dropped 0 bases, with 11 bases sitting between them. This CDR3 comprises 16 residues. TCRdb's table, derived via immunoSEQ multiplex PCR, lists solely in-frame clones and lacks some. The sample has about 180,000 clones; 80% to 90% are singletons. The TCR originated in a man in his 60s with acute or convalescent COVID-19. This chain uses TRBV4-2 with TRBJ2-1, with D perhaps TRBD2 (6 bases). Specimen: peripheral blood. The CDR3 spells CASSQSLASSYNEQFF. CDR3 DNA sequence: TGTGCCAGCAGCCAATCACTAGCCTCCTCCTACAATGAGCAGTTCTTC.